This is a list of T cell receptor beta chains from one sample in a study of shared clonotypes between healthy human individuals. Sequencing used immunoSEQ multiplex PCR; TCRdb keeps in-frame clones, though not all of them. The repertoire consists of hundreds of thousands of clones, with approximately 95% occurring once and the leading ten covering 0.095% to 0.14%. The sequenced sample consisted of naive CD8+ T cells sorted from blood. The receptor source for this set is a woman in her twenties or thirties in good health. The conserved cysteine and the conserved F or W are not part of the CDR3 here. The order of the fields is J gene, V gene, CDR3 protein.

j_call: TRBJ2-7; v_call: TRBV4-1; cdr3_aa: ASSPRDSPTYEQY
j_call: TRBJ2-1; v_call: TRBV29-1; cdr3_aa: SVVRNNYNEQF
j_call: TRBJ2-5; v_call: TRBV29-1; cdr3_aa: SVEDKTQY
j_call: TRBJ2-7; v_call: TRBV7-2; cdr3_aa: ASSSSPGYEQY
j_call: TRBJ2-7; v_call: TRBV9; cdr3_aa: ASSVGQGSWEQY
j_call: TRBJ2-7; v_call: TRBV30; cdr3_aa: AWESQGVHYEQY
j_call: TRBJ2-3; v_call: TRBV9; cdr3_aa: ASTGWDRVTDTQY
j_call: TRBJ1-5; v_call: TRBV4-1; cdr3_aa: ASSPGQTPIPANQPQH
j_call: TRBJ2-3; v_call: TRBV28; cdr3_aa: ASSERGDTQY
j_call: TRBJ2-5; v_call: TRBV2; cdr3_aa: ASSEYPSETQY
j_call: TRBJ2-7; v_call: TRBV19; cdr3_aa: ASSFGTTYEQY
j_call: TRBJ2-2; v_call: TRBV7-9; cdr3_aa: ASSGRDRELF
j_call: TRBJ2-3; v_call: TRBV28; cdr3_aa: ASSVRTSHDTQY
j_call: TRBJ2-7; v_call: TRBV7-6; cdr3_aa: ASSLVGGGYEQY
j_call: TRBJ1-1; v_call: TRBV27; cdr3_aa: ASSLGRLNTEAF
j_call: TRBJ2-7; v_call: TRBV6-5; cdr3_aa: ASSYSSRSQAYEQY
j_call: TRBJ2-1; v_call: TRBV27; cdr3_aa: ASSLSQDRAGYEQF
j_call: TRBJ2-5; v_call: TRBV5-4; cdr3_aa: ASSIESWETQY
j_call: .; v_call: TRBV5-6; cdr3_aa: ASSQLTSGLPYEQY
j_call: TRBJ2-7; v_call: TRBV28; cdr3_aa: ASSLQWTGLSYEQY
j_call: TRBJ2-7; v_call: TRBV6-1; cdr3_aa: ASSEEGAGDYEQY
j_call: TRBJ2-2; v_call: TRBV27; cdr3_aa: ASSLGPTGELF
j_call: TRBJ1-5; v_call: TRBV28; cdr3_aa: ASSTGRYSNQPQH
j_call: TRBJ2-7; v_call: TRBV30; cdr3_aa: AWTSGLADYEQY
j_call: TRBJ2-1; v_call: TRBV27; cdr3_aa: ASRPFGESSYNEQF
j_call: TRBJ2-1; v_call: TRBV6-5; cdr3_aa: ASSYSRTGQNEQF
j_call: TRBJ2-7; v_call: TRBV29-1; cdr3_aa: SVKGEIASYEQY
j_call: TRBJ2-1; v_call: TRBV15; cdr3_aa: ATSTFRTVGGVEQF
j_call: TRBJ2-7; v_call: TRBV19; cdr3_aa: ASSIELAGFSYEQY
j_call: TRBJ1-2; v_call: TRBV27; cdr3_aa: ASSRDRGSDGYT
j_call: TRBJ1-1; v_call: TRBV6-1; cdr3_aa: ATGPSGEAF
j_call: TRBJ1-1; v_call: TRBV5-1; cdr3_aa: ASSLASGGRYTEAF
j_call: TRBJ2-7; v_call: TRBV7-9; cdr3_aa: ASGLAGAVYEQY
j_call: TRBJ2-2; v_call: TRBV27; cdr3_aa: ASSPLAGELF
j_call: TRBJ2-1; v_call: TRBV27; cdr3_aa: ASSFASGILRNEQF
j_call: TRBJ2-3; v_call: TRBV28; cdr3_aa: ASSFLATNSYTDTQY
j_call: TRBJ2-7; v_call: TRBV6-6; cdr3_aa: ASLDNSYEQY
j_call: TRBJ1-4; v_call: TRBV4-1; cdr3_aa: ASRVPGGNEKLF
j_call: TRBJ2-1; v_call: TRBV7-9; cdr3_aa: ASSSGNSGVSYNEQF
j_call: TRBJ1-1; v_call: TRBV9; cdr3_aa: ASSYRDRGILNTEAF